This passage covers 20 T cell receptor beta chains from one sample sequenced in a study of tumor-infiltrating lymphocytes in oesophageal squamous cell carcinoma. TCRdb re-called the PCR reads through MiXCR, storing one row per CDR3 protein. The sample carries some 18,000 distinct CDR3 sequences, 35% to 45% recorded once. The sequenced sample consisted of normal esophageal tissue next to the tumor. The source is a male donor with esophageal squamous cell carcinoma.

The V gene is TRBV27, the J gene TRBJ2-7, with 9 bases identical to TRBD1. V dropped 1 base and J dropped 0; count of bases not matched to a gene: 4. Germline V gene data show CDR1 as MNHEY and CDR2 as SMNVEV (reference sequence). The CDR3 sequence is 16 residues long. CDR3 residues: CASSLFGTGNSYEQYF. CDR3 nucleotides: TGTGCCAGCAGTTTATTCGGGACAGGGAACTCCTACGAGCAGTACTTC.

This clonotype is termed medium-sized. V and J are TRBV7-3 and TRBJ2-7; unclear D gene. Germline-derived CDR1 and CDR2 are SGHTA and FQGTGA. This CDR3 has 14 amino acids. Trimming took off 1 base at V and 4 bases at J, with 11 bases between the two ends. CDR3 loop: CASSLMPDGYEQYF. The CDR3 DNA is TGTGCCAGCAGCTTAATGCCGGACGGATACGAGCAGTACTTC.

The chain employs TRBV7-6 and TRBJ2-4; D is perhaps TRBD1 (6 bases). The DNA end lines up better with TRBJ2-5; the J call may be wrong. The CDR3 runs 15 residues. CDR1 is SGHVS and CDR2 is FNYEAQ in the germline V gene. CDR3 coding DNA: TGTGCCAGCAGCCCCGGGACACCGTACCAAGAGACCCAGTACTTC. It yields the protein CASSPGTPYQETQYF.

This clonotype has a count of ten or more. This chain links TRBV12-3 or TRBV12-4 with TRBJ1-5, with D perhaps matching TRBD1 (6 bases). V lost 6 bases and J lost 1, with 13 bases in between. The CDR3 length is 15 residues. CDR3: CASRLGQPSNQPQHF. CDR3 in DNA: TGTGCCAGCAGGCTTGGACAGCCGAGCAATCAGCCCCAGCATTTT.

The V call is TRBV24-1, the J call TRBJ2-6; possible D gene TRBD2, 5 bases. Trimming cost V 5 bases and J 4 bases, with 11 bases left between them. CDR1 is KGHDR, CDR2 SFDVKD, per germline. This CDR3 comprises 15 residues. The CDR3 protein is CATSGDTGGANVLTF. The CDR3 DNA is TGTGCCACCAGTGGTGACACGGGGGGGGCCAACGTCCTGACTTTC.

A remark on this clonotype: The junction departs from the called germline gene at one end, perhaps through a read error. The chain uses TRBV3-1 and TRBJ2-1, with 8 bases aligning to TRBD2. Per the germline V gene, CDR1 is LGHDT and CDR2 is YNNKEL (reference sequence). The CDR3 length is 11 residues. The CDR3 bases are TGTGCCAGCAGCAATCCGGGACTAGTCGTCTTC. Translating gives CASSNPGLVVF.

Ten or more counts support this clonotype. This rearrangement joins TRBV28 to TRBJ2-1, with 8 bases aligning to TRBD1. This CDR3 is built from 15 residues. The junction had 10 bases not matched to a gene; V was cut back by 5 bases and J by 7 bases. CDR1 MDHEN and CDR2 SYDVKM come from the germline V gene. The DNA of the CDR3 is TGTGCCAGCAGTCCGAGACAGGGGCTGAGGAATGAGCAGTTCTTC. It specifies CASSPRQGLRNEQFF.

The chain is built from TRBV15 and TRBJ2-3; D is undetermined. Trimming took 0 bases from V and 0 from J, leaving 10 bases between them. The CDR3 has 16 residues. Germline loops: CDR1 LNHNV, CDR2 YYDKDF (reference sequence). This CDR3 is CATSREYGHSTDTQYF. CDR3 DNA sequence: TGTGCCACCAGCAGAGAATACGGGCATAGCACAGATACGCAGTATTTT.

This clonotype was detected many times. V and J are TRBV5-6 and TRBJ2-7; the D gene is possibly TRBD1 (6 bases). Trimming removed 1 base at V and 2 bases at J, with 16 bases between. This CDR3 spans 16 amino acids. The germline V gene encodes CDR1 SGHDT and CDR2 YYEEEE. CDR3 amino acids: CASSLILRTVTYEQYF. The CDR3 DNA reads TGTGCCAGCAGCTTGATCCTAAGGACAGTTACCTACGAGCAGTACTTC. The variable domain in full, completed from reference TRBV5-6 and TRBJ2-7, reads DAGVTQSPTHLIKTRGQQVTLRCSPKSGHDTVSWYQQALGQGPQFIFQYYEEEERQRGNFPDRFSGHQFPNYSSELNVNALLLGDSALYLCASSLILRTVTYEQYFGPGTRLTVT.

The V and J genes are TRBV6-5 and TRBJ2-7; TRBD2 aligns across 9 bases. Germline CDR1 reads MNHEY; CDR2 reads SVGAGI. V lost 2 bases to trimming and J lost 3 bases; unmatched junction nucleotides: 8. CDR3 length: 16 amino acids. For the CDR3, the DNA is TGTGCCAGCAGTTACCATCCTAGCGGGAATGTCTACGAGCAGTACTTC. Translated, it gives CASSYHPSGNVYEQYF.

CDR3 residues: CASSLAGALPMYGYTF. CDR3 bases: TGTGCCAGCAGTTTAGCAGGGGCCCTACCTATGTATGGCTACACCTTC. The chain couples TRBV27 to TRBJ1-2, with D maybe TRBD1 (6 bases). CDR1 is MNHEY and CDR2 is SMNVEV in the germline V gene (reference sequence). V was pared by 2 bases and J by 5 bases, with 18 bases between. The CDR3 is 16 residues long.

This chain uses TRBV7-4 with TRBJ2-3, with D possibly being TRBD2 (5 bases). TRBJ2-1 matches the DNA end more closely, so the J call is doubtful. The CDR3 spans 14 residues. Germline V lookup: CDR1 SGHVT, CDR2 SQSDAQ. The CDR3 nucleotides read TGTGCCAGCAGCTTCTTCGCGGCTAGCTATGAGCAGTTCTTC. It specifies CASSFFAASYEQFF.

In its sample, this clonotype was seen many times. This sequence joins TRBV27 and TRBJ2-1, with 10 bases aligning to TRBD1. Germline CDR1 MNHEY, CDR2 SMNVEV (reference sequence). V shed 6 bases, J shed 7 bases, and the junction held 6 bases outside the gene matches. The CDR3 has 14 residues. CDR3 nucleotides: TGTGCCAGCAGAAGTGGGACAGGGGTGAATGAGCAGTTCTTC. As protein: CASRSGTGVNEQFF.

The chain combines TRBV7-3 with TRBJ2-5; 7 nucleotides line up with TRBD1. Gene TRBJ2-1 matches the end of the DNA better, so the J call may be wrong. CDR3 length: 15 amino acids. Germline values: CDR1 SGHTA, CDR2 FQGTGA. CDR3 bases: TGTGCCAGCAGCCAGGGGCAGGGGGCCTACAATGAGCAGTTCTTC. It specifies CASSQGQGAYNEQFF.

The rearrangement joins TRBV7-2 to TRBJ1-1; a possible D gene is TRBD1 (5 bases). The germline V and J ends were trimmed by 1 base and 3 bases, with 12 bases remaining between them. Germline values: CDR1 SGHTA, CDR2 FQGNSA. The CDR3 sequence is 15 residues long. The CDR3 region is CASSLEGLQDTEAFF. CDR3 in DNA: TGTGCCAGCAGCTTAGAAGGGTTACAGGACACTGAAGCTTTCTTT.

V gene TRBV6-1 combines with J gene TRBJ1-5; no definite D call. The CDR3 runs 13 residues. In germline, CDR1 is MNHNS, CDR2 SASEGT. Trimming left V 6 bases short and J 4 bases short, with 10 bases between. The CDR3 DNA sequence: TGTGCCAGCAGGGACCACTTAAATCAGCCCCAGCATTTT. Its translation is CASRDHLNQPQHF.

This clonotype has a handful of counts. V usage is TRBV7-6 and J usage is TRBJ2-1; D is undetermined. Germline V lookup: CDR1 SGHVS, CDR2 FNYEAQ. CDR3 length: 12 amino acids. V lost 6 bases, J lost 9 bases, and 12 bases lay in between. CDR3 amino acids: CASSLEIGEQFF. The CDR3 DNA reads TGTGCCAGCAGTCTAGAGATAGGTGAGCAGTTCTTC.

The CDR3: CASRGGGQLGYGYTF. The CDR3 bases are TGTGCCAGCAGGGGGGGAGGACAGTTGGGCTATGGCTACACCTTC. The chain is built from TRBV12-3 or TRBV12-4 and TRBJ2-7; the D gene is possibly TRBD1 (6 bases). The tail of the sequence fits TRBJ1-2 better, so the J call may be wrong. The CDR3 totals 15 residues.

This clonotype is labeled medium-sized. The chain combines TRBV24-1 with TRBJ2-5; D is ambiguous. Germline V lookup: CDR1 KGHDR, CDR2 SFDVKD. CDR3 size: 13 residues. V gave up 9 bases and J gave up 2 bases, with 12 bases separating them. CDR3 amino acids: CATAEQLQETQYF. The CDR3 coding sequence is TGTGCCACCGCGGAGCAGCTACAAGAGACCCAGTACTTC.

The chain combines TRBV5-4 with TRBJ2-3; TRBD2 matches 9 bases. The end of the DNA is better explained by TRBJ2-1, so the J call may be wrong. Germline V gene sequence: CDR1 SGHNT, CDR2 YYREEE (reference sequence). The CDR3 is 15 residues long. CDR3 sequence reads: CASSSVAGAGNEQFF. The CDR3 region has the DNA TGTGCCAGCAGCTCCGTAGCGGGAGCGGGGAATGAGCAGTTCTTC.